The rows below give T cell receptor beta chains drawn from one sample of a study of CD8 T cells in ankylosing spondylitis. One entry per CDR3 protein results from TCRdb running MiXCR on the 5' RACE reads. Of more than 300,000 distinct CDR3 sequences in the sample, around 7.6% were seen once. Material for sequencing was blood, either unsorted or a sorted T cell fraction (not recorded which). Source of these receptors: a male donor with ankylosing spondylitis. The CDR3 runs from the conserved cysteine through the conserved F or W. D genes are given only for firm matches. Clone size is stated in some rows and not others, as once, few, many or a class when expanded.

clone_size | d_call | j_call | v_call | cdr3_nt | cdr3_aa
many | NA | TRBJ1-1 | TRBV7-2 | TGTGCCAGCAGCTTAGCAACAGGATTTACTGAAGCTTTCTTT | CASSLATGFTEAFF
NA | NA | TRBJ2-3 | TRBV27 | TGTGCCAGCAGTTTCCAAGCCAGGGCAGATACGCAGTATTTT | CASSFQARADTQYF
NA | TRBD2 | TRBJ2-1 | TRBV7-3 | TGTGCCAGCAGCCGAACTAGCGGCACGGGGTATGAGCAGTTCTTC | CASSRTSGTGYEQFF
few | NA | TRBJ2-1 | TRBV5-1 | TGCGCCAGCAGCTCGGACCAAGCGGGCTCCTACAATGAGCAGTTCTTC | CASSSDQAGSYNEQFF
few | TRBD2 | TRBJ2-1 | TRBV6-2/TRBV6-3 | TGTGCCAGCAGCCAACTAGCGAGAAAACCTTGGAATGAGCAGTTCTTC | CASSQLARKPWNEQFF
many | NA | TRBJ1-1 | TRBV5-1 | TGCGCCAGCAGCCAGGAAGGGCTCACTGAAGCTTTCTTT | CASSQEGLTEAFF
many | TRBD1 | TRBJ2-7 | TRBV29-1 | TGCAGCGTCGGGACAGGGCCCTACGAGCAGTACTTC | CSVGTGPYEQYF
few | TRBD1 | TRBJ1-1 | TRBV6-2/TRBV6-3 | TGTGCCAGCAGTTACACCATGGACAGGGCCTATTCCACTGAAGCTTTCTTT | CASSYTMDRAYSTEAFF
NA | TRBD1 | TRBJ2-3 | TRBV27 | TGTGCCAGCAGTGGGGACAGCGCCACAGATACGCAGTATTTT | CASSGDSATDTQYF
NA | TRBD1 | TRBJ2-1 | TRBV20-1 | TGCAGTGCCCCCGACAGGGGGGGTTTAGATGAGCAGTTCTTC | CSAPDRGGLDEQFF
NA | TRBD2 | TRBJ2-7 | TRBV10-3 | TGTGCCTCCGGGGGGATCGACTACGAGCAGTACTTC | CASGGIDYEQYF
few | TRBD2 | TRBJ2-1 | TRBV14 | TGTGCCAGCAGCCCCCCCCGGGACTACTTAAATGAGCAGTTCTTC | CASSPPRDYLNEQFF
NA | NA | TRBJ1-2 | TRBV9 | TGTGCCAGCAGCGTCGTAGTCCCAAAAGTAGGGGCCGCTAACTATGGCTACACCTTC | CASSVVVPKVGAANYGYTF
many | TRBD1 | TRBJ1-1 | TRBV20-1 | TGCAGTGCTAGAGCCCCAGGGGGGTGGAGTGAAGCTTTCTTT | CSARAPGGWSEAFF
NA | NA | TRBJ1-1 | TRBV29-1 | TGCAGCGTTGTCCTCGGGGGGAGTGTGAACACTGAAGCTTTCTTT | CSVVLGGSVNTEAFF
many | NA | TRBJ1-5 | TRBV20-1 | TGCAGTGCTAGAGGACCCAGGGGTCACAATCAGCCCCAGCATTTT | CSARGPRGHNQPQHF
few | TRBD1 | TRBJ1-5 | TRBV12-3/TRBV12-4 | TGTGCCAGCAGCTCCGGGACAGGGGTTCAGCCCCAGCATTTT | CASSSGTGVQPQHF
NA | NA | TRBJ2-7 | TRBV25-1 | TGTGCCACCGGGGGAACAGGTCTGAACGAGCAGTACTTC | CATGGTGLNEQYF
few | NA | TRBJ2-1 | TRBV4-1 | TGCGCCAGCAGCCAAGGGTTAAGCTCCTACAATGAGCAGTTCTTC | CASSQGLSSYNEQFF
many | NA | TRBJ2-3 | TRBV7-9 | TGTGCCAGCAGCCCTATGGGGGGAACAGATACGCAGTATTTT | CASSPMGGTDTQYF
NA | NA | TRBJ2-1 | TRBV7-3 | TGTGCCAGCAGCTTATGGGTGCGGAGCTCCTACAATGAGCAGTTCTTC | CASSLWVRSSYNEQFF
few | NA | TRBJ2-7 | TRBV29-1 | TGCAGCGTATGGGACGGCTACGAGCAGTACTTC | CSVWDGYEQYF
many | TRBD1 | TRBJ1-1 | TRBV28 | TGTGCCTCCGAGACAGGGGGGCCCCTGAACACTGAAGCTTTCTTT | CASETGGPLNTEAFF
many | NA | TRBJ2-1 | TRBV20-1 | TGCAGTGCTAGAGATATACGGGATCCCTACAATGAGCAGTTCTTC | CSARDIRDPYNEQFF
few | TRBD1 | TRBJ2-2 | TRBV20-1 | TGCAGCGTAGGGACAGGGATCCCCGGGGAGCTGTTTTTT | CSVGTGIPGELFF
many | TRBD2 | TRBJ2-2 | TRBV5-1 | TGCGCCAGCAGCTCCAGTAGCGGGAGCGTCACCGGGGAGCTGTTTTTT | CASSSSSGSVTGELFF
few | NA | TRBJ2-1 | TRBV7-3 | TGTGCCAGCAGCTTAACACTTGCTAGCTCCTACAATGAGCAGTTCTTC | CASSLTLASSYNEQFF
few | NA | TRBJ2-3 | TRBV5-1 | TGCGCCAGCAGTCCTCAGGGGTCGGATACGCAGTATTTT | CASSPQGSDTQYF
NA | NA | TRBJ1-1 | TRBV6-6 | TGTGCCAGCAGGAGAGAGAACACTGAAGCTTTCTTT | CASRRENTEAFF
NA | TRBD1 | TRBJ2-7 | TRBV11-2 | TGTGCCAGCGGTTGGACAGGGGTATCCTACGAGCAGTACTTC | CASGWTGVSYEQYF
few | NA | TRBJ2-7 | TRBV4-1 | TGCGCCAGCAGCCAGGGAAGGGGCGGCGCCTACGAGCAGTACTTC | CASSQGRGGAYEQYF
few | NA | TRBJ2-3 | TRBV12-3/TRBV12-4 | TGTGCCAGCAGTTTTCGGACGGGCGGGGCAGATACGCAGTATTTT | CASSFRTGGADTQYF
NA | TRBD2 | TRBJ2-2 | TRBV7-9 | TGTGCCAGCAGCTTAGCACTAGCGGTAAACACCGGGGAGCTGTTTTTT | CASSLALAVNTGELFF
few | TRBD2 | TRBJ2-1 | TRBV20-1 | TGCAGTGCTAGAGATCAGAGTAGCGGGAGGGATGAGCAGTTCTTC | CSARDQSSGRDEQFF
NA | NA | TRBJ1-6 | TRBV20-1 | TGCAGTGCTAGAGCAGGGTGGGGTCCCCTCCACTTT | CSARAGWGPLHF
NA | NA | TRBJ1-5 | TRBV6-2/TRBV6-3 | TGTGCCAGCAGTTACGGGGCCCAACGGGGGAATCAGCCCCAGCATTTT | CASSYGAQRGNQPQHF
few | NA | TRBJ2-3 | TRBV5-1 | TGCGCCAGCAGCTTAGTCTACACAGATACGCAGTATTTT | CASSLVYTDTQYF
many | NA | TRBJ2-7 | TRBV12-3/TRBV12-4 | TGTGCCAGCAGTACGGACTCTATTCCAGACGAGCAGTACTTC | CASSTDSIPDEQYF
many | NA | TRBJ2-7 | TRBV4-3 | TGCGCCAGCAGCTTAGGACTACCTTACTCCTACGAGCAGTACTTC | CASSLGLPYSYEQYF
NA | NA | TRBJ2-7 | TRBV6-2/TRBV6-3 | TGTGCCAGCCAGAGGCGCCGGGGTGCGTACGAGCAGTACTTC | CASQRRRGAYEQYF
NA | NA | TRBJ1-1 | TRBV7-3 | TGTGCCAGCAGCTTAACTCGACTTATGAACACTGAAGCTTTCTTT | CASSLTRLMNTEAFF
NA | TRBD1 | TRBJ1-1 | TRBV12-3/TRBV12-4 | TGTGCCAGCAGTTTAACAACGCAAGCCGGGACAGACAACACTGAAGCTTTCTTT | CASSLTTQAGTDNTEAFF
many | TRBD1 | TRBJ2-7 | TRBV5-1 | TGCGCCAGCACGTCGGGACAGGGCGCCTACGAGCAGTACTTC | CASTSGQGAYEQYF
NA | NA | TRBJ2-1 | TRBV20-1 | TGCAGTGCTAGACCAGACACCTACAATGAGCAGTTCTTC | CSARPDTYNEQFF
few | NA | TRBJ2-3 | TRBV20-1 | TGCAGTGCTAGGAGAGGGGGTGGCGGTGACACAGATACGCAGTATTTT | CSARRGGGGDTDTQYF
NA | NA | TRBJ2-3 | TRBV7-3 | TGTGCCAGCAGTTTCGGACTAACAGATACGCAGTATTTT | CASSFGLTDTQYF
many | TRBD1 | TRBJ1-1 | TRBV2 | TGTGCCAGCAGTCCCACGACGGGACAGTCTGAAGCTTTCTTT | CASSPTTGQSEAFF
many | NA | TRBJ2-1 | TRBV7-2 | TGTGCCAGCAGCTTAGCCTGGCAGCATGAGCAGTTCTTC | CASSLAWQHEQFF
NA | NA | TRBJ2-5 | TRBV3-1 | TGTGCCAGCAGCCGAACAGCGGGTACCCAAGAGACCCAGTACTTC | CASSRTAGTQETQYF
many | TRBD2 | TRBJ2-2 | TRBV20-1 | TGCAGTGCTAGAGATCCGTGGGGGGGGTACACCGGGGAGCTGTTTTTT | CSARDPWGGYTGELFF
many | NA | TRBJ2-7 | TRBV5-6 | TGTGCCAGCACCCTGGGACCGGGACGTTCCTACGAGCAGTACTTC | CASTLGPGRSYEQYF
few | NA | TRBJ2-5 | TRBV3-1 | TGTGCCAGCAGCCAAGACATCGCGGTCCAAGAGACCCAGTACTTC | CASSQDIAVQETQYF